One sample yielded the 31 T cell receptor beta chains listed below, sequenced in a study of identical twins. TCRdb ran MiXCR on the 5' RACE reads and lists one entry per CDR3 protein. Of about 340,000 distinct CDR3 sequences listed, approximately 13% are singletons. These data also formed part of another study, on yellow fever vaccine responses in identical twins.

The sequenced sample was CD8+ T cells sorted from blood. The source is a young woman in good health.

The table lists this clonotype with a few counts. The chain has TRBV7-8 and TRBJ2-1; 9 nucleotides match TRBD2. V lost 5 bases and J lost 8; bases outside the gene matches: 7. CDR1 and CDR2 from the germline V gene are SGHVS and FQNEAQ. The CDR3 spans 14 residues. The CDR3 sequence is CASSTPRLADEQFF. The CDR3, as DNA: TGTGCCAGCAGCACCCCCAGACTAGCGGATGAGCAGTTCTTC. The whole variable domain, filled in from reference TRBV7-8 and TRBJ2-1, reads GAGVSQSPRYKVAKRGQDVALRCDPISGHVSLFWYQQALGQGPEFLTYFQNEAQLDKSGLPSDRFFAERPEGSVSTLKIQRTQQEDSAVYLCASSTPRLADEQFFGPGTRLTVL.

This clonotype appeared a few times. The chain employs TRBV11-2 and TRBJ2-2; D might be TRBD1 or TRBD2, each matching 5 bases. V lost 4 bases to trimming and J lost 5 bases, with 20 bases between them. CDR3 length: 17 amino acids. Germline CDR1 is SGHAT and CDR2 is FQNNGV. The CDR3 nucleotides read TGTGCCAGCAGCTCAGGGACGGGTCCCCCCCGGACCGGGGAGCTGTTTTTT. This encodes CASSSGTGPPRTGELFF.

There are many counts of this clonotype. CDR3 DNA sequence: TGTGCCAGCAGTTCCTGGACGGAAGAGACCCAGTACTTC. Translation: CASSSWTEETQYF. The V call is TRBV27, the J call TRBJ2-5; D is uncertain. This CDR3 spans 13 amino acids. Trimming left V 4 bases short and J 3 bases short, with 9 bases between. The germline CDR1 and CDR2 sequences are MNHEY and SMNVEV (reference sequence).

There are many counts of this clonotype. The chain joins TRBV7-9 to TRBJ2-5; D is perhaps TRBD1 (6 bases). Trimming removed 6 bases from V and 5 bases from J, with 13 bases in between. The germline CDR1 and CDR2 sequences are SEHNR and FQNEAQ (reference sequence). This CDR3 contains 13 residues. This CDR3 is CASRSGVEETQYF. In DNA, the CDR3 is TGTGCCAGCAGATCAGGGGTGGAGGAGACCCAGTACTTC. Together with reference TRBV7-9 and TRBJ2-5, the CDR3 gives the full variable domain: DTGVSQNPRHKITKRGQNVTFRCDPISEHNRLYWYRQTLGQGPEFLTYFQNEAQLEKSRLLSDRFSAERPKGSFSTLEIQRTEQGDSAMYLCASRSGVEETQYFGPGTRLLVL.

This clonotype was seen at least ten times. Here the CDR3 DNA reads TGTGCCAGCAGCTCCCAAGCGGGAGGTAGGAGCAATGAGCAGTTCTTC. The encoded protein is CASSSQAGGRSNEQFF. The chain is built from TRBV13 and TRBJ2-1; TRBD2 aligns across 9 bases. Trimming removed 4 bases from V and 6 bases from J; junction bases left unmatched: 10. There are 16 residues in the CDR3. Germline CDR1 is PRHDT and CDR2 is FYEKMQ (reference sequence).

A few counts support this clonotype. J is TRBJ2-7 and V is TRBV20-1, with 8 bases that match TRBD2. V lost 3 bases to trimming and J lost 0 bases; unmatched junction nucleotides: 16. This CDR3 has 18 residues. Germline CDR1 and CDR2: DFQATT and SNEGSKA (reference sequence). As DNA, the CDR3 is TGCAGTGCTAGGTTAACTAGCGGAACCCCTAGGAGCTCCTACGAGCAGTACTTC. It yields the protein CSARLTSGTPRSSYEQYF.

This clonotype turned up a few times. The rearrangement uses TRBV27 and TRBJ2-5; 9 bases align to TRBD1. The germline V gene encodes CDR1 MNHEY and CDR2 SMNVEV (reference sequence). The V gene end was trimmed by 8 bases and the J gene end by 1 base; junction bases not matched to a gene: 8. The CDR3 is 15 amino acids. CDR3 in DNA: TGTGCCAGCTACTCCGGGACAGGGCCCCAAGAGACCCAGTACTTC. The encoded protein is CASYSGTGPQETQYF.

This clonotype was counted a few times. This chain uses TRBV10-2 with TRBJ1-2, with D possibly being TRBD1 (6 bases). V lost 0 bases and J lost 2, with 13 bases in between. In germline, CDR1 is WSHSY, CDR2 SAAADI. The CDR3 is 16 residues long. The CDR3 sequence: CASSESRRGLNYGYTF. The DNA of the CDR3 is TGCGCCAGCAGTGAGTCAAGGAGGGGGTTAAACTATGGCTACACCTTC.

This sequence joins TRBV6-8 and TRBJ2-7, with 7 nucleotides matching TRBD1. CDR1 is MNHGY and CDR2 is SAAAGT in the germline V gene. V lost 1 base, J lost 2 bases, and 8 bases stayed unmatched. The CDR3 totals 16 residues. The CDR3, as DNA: TGTGCCAGCAGTTACTATCGGACAGGACCCCCCTACGAGCAGTACGTC. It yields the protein CASSYYRTGPPYEQYV.

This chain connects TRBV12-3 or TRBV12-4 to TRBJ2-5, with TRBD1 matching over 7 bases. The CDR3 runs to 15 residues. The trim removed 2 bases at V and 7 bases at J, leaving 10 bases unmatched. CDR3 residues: CASSLNRQGDGTQYF. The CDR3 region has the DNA TGTGCCAGCAGTTTAAATCGGCAGGGGGATGGGACCCAGTACTTC.

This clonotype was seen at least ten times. The CDR3 DNA reads TGTGCCAGCCTCAGCCCCCGGGGCTCCTACGAGCAGTACTTC. Protein product: CASLSPRGSYEQYF. The rearrangement uses TRBV12-3 or TRBV12-4 and TRBJ2-7; D perhaps matches TRBD2 (5 bases). V lost 8 bases and J lost 0, with 14 bases in between. The CDR3 loop spans 14 amino acids.

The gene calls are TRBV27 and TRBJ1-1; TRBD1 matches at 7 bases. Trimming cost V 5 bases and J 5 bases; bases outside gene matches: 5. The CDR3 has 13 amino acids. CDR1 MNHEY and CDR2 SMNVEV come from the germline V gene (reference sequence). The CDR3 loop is CASSGTGETEAFF. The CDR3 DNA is TGTGCCAGCAGTGGAACAGGGGAGACTGAAGCTTTCTTT.

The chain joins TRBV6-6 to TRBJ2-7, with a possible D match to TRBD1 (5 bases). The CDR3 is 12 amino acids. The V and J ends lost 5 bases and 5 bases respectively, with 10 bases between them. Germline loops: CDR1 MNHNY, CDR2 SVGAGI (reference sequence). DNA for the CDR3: TGTGCCAGCAGTCCAAACAGGCACGAGCAGTACGTC. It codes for CASSPNRHEQYV.

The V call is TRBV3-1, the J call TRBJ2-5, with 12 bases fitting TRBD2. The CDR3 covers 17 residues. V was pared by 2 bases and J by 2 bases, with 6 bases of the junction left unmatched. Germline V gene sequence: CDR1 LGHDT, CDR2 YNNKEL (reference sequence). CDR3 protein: CASSQTQLAGGQETQYF. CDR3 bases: TGTGCCAGCAGCCAAACGCAACTAGCGGGAGGTCAAGAGACCCAGTACTTC.

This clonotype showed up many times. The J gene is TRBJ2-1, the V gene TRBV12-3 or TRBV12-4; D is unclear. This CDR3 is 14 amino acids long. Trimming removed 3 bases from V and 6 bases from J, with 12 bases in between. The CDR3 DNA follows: TGTGCCAGCAGTTTCACGTCCCTACTCAATGAGCAGTTCTTC. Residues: CASSFTSLLNEQFF.

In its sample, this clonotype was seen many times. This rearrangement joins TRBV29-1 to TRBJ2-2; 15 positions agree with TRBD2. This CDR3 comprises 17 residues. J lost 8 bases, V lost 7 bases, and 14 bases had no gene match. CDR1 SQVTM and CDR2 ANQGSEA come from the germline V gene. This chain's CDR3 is CSASGTSGRYTEGELFF. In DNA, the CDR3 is TGCAGCGCCTCTGGGACTAGCGGGAGGTATACCGAAGGGGAGCTGTTTTTT.

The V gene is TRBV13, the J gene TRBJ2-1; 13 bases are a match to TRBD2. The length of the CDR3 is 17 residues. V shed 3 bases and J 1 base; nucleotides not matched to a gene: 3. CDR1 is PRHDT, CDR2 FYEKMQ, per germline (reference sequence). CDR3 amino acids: CASSLGLAGTSYNEQFF. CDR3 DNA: TGTGCCAGCAGCTTGGGACTAGCGGGGACTTCCTACAATGAGCAGTTCTTC.

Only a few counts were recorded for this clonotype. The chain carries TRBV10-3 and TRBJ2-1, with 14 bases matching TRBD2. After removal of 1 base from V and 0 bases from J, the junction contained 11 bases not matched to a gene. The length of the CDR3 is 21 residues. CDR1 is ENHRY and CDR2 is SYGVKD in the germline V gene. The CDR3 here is CAISEFPGLAGVMSSYNEQFF. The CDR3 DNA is TGTGCCATCAGTGAGTTCCCGGGACTAGCGGGAGTAATGAGCTCCTACAATGAGCAGTTCTTC.

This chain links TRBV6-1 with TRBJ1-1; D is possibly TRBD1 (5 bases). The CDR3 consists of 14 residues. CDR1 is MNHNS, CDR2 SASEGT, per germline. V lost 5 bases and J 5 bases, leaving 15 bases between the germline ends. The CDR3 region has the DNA TGTGCCAGCAGTCTCGTCGGGGGGGAGACTGAAGCTTTCTTT. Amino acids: CASSLVGGETEAFF.

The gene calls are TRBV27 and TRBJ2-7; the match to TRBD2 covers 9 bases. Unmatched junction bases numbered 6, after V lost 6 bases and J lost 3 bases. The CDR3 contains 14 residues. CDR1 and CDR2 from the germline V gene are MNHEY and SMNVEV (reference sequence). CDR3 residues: CASSLAGADYEQYF. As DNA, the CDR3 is TGTGCCAGCAGCTTAGCGGGGGCGGACTACGAGCAGTACTTC.

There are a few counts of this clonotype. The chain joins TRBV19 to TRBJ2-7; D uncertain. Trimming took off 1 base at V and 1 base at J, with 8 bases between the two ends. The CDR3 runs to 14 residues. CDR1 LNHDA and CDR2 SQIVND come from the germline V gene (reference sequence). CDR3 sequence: CASSIGGNSYEQYV. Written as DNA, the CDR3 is TGTGCCAGTAGTATAGGAGGAAATTCCTACGAGCAGTACGTC.

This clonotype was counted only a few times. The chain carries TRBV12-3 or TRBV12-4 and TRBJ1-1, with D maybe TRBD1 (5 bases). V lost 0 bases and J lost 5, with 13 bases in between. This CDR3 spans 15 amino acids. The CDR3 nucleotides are TGTGCCAGCAGTTTAGCAGGCAGGGAGGGGACTGAAGCTTTCTTT. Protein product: CASSLAGREGTEAFF.

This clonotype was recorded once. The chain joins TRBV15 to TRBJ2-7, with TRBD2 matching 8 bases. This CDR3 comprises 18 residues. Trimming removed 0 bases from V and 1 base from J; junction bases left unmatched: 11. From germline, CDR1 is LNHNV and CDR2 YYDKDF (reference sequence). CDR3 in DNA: TGTGCCACCAGCAGAGATCGGAGCGGGAGTGCCCTTTCCTACGAGCAGTACTTC. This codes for CATSRDRSGSALSYEQYF.

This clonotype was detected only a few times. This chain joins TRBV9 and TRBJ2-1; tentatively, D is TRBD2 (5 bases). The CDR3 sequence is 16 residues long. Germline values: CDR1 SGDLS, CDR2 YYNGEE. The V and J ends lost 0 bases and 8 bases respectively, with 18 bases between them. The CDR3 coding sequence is TGTGCCAGCAGCGTAGGAGTGGGAGTCTTCAGGCATGAGCAGTTCTTC. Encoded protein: CASSVGVGVFRHEQFF.

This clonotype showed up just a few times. The CDR3: CATSRAATGELFF. Written as DNA, the CDR3 is TGTGCCACCAGCAGGGCCGCCACCGGGGAGCTGTTTTTT. This chain links TRBV15 with TRBJ2-2; D is uncertain. Trimming shortened V by 3 bases and J by 4 bases, and 6 bases separated the two germline ends. Germline CDR1 is LNHNV and CDR2 is YYDKDF (reference sequence). The length of the CDR3 is 13 residues. The full variable domain, in which reference TRBV15 and TRBJ2-2 provide the parts outside the CDR3, is DAMVIQNPRYQVTQFGKPVTLSCSQTLNHNVMYWYQQKSSQAPKLLFHYYDKDFNNEADTPDNFQSRRPNTSFCFLDIRSPGLGDTAMYLCATSRAATGELFFGEGSRLTVL.

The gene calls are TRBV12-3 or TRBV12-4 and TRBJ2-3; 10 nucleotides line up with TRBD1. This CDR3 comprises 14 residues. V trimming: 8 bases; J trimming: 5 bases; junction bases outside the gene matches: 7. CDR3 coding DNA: TGTGCCAGCTCCGGGACAGGGGTGCAAGATACGCAGTATTTT. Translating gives CASSGTGVQDTQYF.

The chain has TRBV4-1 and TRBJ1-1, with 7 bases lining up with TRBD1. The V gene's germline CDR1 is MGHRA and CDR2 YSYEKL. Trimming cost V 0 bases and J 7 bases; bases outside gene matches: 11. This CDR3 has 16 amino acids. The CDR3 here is CASSQDRGQVKVEAFF. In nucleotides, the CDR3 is TGCGCCAGCAGCCAAGATCGTGGACAGGTGAAGGTTGAAGCTTTCTTT.

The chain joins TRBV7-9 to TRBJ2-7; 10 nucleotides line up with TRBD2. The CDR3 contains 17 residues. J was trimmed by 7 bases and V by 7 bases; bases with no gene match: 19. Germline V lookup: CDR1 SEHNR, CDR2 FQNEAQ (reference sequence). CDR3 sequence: CASTGAGGRPSPGEQYF. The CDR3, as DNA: TGTGCCAGCACGGGAGCGGGAGGGCGACCATCCCCTGGAGAGCAGTACTTC.

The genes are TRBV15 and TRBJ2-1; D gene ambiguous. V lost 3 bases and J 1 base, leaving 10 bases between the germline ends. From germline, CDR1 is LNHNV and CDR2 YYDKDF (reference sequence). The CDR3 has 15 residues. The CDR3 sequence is CATSSRTVSYNEQFF. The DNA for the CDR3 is TGTGCCACCAGCAGCCGGACGGTATCCTACAATGAGCAGTTCTTC.

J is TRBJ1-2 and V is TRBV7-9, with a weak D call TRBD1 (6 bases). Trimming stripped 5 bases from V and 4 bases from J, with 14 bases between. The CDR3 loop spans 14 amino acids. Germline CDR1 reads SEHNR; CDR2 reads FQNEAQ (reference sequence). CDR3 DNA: TGTGCCAGCAGCCATGGGACACCCCCCTATGGCTACACCTTC. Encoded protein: CASSHGTPPYGYTF.

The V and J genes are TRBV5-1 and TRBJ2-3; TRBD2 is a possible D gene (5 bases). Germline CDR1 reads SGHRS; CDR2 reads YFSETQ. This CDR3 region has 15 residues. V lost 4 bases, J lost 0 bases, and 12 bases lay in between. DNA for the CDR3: TGCGCCAGCAGCCACCGGGGTACTAGCACAGATACGCAGTATTTT. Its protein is CASSHRGTSTDTQYF.